This TCR beta chain is drawn from a study of T cell repertoires in ileal Crohn's disease. In the study overall: Operated complications were stricturing disease (approximately 61%) and penetrating disease (approximately 39%).

Clones were read by immunoSEQ multiplex PCR, and TCRdb kept only the in-frame ones, dropping some. The data hold roughly 28,000 clones, with about 81% observed a single time. The CDR3 consists of 16 residues. Input material: ileal tissue. The TCR originated in an adult with Crohn's disease. V usage is TRBV21-1 and J usage is TRBJ2-7; the table gives TRBD1 as D, unverified against the DNA. TRBV21-1 is a listed pseudogene. The CDR3 loop reads CASSRFTGTGVYEQYF. The CDR3 nucleotides are TGTGCCAGCAGCAGATTTACCGGGACAGGAGTCTACGAGCAGTACTTC.